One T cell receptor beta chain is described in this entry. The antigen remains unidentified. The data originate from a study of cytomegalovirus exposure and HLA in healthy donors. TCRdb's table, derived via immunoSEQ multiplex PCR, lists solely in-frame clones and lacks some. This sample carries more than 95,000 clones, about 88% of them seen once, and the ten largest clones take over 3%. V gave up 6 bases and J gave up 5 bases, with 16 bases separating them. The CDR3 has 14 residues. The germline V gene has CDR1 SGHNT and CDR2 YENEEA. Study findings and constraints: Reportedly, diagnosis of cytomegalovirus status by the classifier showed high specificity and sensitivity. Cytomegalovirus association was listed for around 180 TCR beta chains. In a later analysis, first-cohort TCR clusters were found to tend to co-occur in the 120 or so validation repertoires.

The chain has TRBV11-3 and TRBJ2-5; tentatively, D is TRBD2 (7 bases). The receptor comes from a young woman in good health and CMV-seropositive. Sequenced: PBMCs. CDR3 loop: CASSAGALRETQYF. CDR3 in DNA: TGTGCCAGCAGTGCGGGGGCGCTTCGGGAGACCCAGTACTTC.